This T cell receptor beta chain was sequenced during a study of monozygotic twins with inflammatory bowel disease. About this clonotype: The antigen is undetermined.

The template switching step added UMIs that contained a 6-nucleotide sample barcode. Two nested PCRs, roughly 16 and 10 cycles, amplified TCRalpha and TCRbeta cDNA. TCRdb reprocessed the 5' RACE reads, keeping one entry per CDR3 protein, no DNA. Its table records more than 350,000 distinct CDR3 sequences. Overall study results and limits: For IBD patients, clonotypes shared with others were fewer than for healthy twins, especially with disease activity.

In germline, CDR1 is MNHEY, CDR2 SMNVEV (reference sequence). The CDR3 is 13 residues long. The gene calls are TRBV27 and TRBJ1-2; the D gene TCRdb calls, TRBD1, cannot be checked with no DNA. The material sequenced was blood. This sequence was found in a human donor with ulcerative colitis or Crohn's disease, or a healthy co-twin of an affected twin (not recorded which). This CDR3 is CASRLIGGQENTF.